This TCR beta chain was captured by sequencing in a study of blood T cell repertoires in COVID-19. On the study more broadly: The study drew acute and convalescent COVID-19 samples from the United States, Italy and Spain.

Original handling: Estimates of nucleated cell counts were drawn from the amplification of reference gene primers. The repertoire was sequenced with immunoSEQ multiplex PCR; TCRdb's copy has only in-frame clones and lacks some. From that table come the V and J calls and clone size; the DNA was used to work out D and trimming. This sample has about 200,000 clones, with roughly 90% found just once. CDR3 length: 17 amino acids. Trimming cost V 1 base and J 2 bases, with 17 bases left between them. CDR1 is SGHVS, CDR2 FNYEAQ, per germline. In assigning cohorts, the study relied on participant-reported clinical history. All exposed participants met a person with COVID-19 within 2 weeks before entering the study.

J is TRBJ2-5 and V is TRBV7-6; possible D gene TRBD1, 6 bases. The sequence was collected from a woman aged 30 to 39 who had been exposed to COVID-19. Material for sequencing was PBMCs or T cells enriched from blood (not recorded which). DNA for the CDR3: TGTGCCAGCAGCTTAGTGGGTGGAGGAAGGGGGCAAGAGACCCAGTACTTC. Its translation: CASSLVGGGRGQETQYF. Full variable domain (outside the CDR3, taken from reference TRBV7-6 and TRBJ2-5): GAGVSQSPRYKVTKRGQDVALRCDPISGHVSLYWYRQALGQGPEFLTYFNYEAQQDKSGLPNDRFSAERPEGSISTLTIQRTEQRDSAMYRCASSLVGGGRGQETQYFGPGTRLLVL.